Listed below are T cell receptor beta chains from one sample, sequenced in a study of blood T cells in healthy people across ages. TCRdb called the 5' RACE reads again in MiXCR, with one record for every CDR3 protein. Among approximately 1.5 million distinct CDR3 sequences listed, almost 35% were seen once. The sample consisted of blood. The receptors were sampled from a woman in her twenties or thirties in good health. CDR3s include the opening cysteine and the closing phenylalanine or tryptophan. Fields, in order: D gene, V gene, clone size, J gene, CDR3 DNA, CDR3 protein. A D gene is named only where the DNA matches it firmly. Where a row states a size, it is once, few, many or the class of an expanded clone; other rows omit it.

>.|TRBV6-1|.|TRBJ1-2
TGTGCCAGCAGTGAAGCCGGGGTAGGAGGCTACACCTTC
CASSEAGVGGYTF
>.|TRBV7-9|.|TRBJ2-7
TGTGCCAGCAGCTTAGTCGGGGAGATCGAGCAGTACTTC
CASSLVGEIEQYF
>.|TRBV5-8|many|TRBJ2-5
TGTGCCAGCAGCTTGGCCCGGTACCAAGAGACCCAGTACTTC
CASSLARYQETQYF
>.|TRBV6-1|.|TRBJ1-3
TGTGCCGGCGGATTGTGGGGGATCACTGGAAACACCATATATTTT
CAGGLWGITGNTIYF
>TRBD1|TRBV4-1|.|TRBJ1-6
TGCGCCAGCAGCCAGGACATTAGGGACAGGGTGTCACCCCTCCACTTT
CASSQDIRDRVSPLHF
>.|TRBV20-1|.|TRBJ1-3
TGCAGTGCTAGAGATTTGGGGTTGTCTGGAAACACCATATATTTT
CSARDLGLSGNTIYF
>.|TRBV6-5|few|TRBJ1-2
TGTGCCAGCAGCGACGGACGGAACTATGGCTACACCTTC
CASSDGRNYGYTF
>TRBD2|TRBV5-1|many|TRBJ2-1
TGCGCCAGCAGCCGCGGGGGGACGGAGCAGTTCTTC
CASSRGGTEQFF
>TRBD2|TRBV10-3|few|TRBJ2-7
TGTGCCATCAGTGAGGACCAGCGGGGTTTCTACGAGCAGTACTTC
CAISEDQRGFYEQYF
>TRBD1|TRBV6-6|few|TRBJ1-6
TGTGCCAGCAGTCCGACAGGGCTCCCGAATAATTCACCCCTCCACTTT
CASSPTGLPNNSPLHF
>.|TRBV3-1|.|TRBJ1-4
TGTGCCAGCAGCCGCTCGACAGGTTCTAATGAAAAACTGTTTTTT
CASSRSTGSNEKLFF
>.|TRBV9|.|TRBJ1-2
TGTGCCAGCAGCTCCCACGGCTATGGCTACACCTTC
CASSSHGYGYTF
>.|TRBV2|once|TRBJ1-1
TGTGCCAGCAGGAGGGGGGAGAACACTGAAGCTTTCTTT
CASRRGENTEAFF
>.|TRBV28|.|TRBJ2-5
TGTGCCAGCAGTTCCCCGGGGGAGAGGGGTCAAGAGACCCAGTACTTC
CASSSPGERGQETQYF
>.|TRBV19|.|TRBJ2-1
TGTGCCAGTCTTTCGAGAAATAGGGGGAATGAGCAGTTCTTC
CASLSRNRGNEQFF
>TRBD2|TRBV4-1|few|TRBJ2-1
TGCGCCAGCAGCAGTGGACTAGCGGGGGGGCGAGGTGAGCAGTTCTTC
CASSSGLAGGRGEQFF
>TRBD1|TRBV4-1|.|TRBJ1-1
TGCGCCAGCAGGGTCAGGGGGATGGGACCGAACACTGAAGCTTTCTTT
CASRVRGMGPNTEAFF
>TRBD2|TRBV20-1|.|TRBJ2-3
TGCAGTGCTAGCTCCCTTCATCCGGGACTAGCGGGTACAGATACGCAGTATTTT
CSASSLHPGLAGTDTQYF
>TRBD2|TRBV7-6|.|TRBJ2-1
TGTGCCAGCAGCTTAGCTCCCGTTCAGGCGGGAGAGGGCAATGAGCAGTTCTTC
CASSLAPVQAGEGNEQFF
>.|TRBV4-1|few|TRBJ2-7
TGCGCCAGCAGCCAAAGGACCGAGACCTACGAGCAGTACTTC
CASSQRTETYEQYF
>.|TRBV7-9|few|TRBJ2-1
TGTGCCAGCAGCGTTTGGGGGTTTGCATCTTCCTCCTACAATGAGCAGTTCTTC
CASSVWGFASSSYNEQFF
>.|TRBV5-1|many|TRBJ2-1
TGCGCCAGCAGCCCTGAAGGCGTCAATGAGCAGTTCTTC
CASSPEGVNEQFF
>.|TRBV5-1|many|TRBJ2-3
TGCGCCAGCAGCGCAGGTCAGCGCACAGATACGCAGTATTTT
CASSAGQRTDTQYF
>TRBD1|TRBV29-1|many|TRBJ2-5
TGCAGCGTTGTGACAGGGGGGACAATCGGCCAAAAAGAGACCCAGTACTTC
CSVVTGGTIGQKETQYF
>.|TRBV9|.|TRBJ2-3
TGTGCCAGCAGCGTAGCGCCGGTCTCAGATACGCAGTATTTT
CASSVAPVSDTQYF
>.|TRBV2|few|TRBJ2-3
.
CASILGQGATDTQYF
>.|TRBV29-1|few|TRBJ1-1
TGCAGCTGCGGCGTGAACACTGAAGCTTTCTTT
CSCGVNTEAFF
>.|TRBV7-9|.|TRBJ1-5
TGTGCCAGCAGCGAGGATAATCAGCCCCAGCATTTT
CASSEDNQPQHF
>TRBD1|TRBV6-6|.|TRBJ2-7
TGTGCCAGCAGCAAGGGACAGGGGGTCTCCTACGAGCAGTACTTC
CASSKGQGVSYEQYF
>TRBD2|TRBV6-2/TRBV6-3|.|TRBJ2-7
TGTGCCATCCGGCGGGCTAGCGGGGGTTCCTACGAGCAGTACTTC
CAIRRASGGSYEQYF
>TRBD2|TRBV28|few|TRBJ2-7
TGTGCCAGCAGTTTGATGCGGGCCCTCGGACTAGCGGGAGTAAGCGACGAGCAGTACTTC
CASSLMRALGLAGVSDEQYF
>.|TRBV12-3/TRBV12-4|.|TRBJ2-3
TGTGCCAGCAGTTTAGGGCGGGACCAGCTCACAGATACGCAGTATTTT
CASSLGRDQLTDTQYF
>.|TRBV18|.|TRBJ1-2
TGTGCCAGCTCACCGGATATGAGGGGACTGATCTATGGCTACACCTTC
CASSPDMRGLIYGYTF
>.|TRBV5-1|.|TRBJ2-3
TGCGCCAGCAGCCGAAGGACAGAAGAATATACTAGCACAGATACGCAGTATTTT
CASSRRTEEYTSTDTQYF
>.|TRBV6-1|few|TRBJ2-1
TGTGCCAGCAGTGAAGCCCGGACGGTGGGTGGTGATGAGCAGTTCTTC
CASSEARTVGGDEQFF
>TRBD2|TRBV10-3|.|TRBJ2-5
TGTGCCATCAGTGCCAGAGTCGGTAGCGGGGGACAAGAGACCCAGTACTTC
CAISARVGSGGQETQYF
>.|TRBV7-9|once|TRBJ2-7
TGTGCCAGCAGCCCCCCCGTTGTCGACAATGAGCAGTACTTC
CASSPPVVDNEQYF
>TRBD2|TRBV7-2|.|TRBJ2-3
TGTGCCAGCAGCTTAATGCCTAGCGGCTACTCAGATACGCAGTATTTT
CASSLMPSGYSDTQYF
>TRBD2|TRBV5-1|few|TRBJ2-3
TGCGCCAGCAGCTTGGCTATAACTAGCGTAACTAGCACAGATACGCAGTATTTT
CASSLAITSVTSTDTQYF
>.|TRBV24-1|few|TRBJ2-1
TGTGCCACCAGCCCCGCACGGGGCAGTTACAATGAGCAGTTCTTC
CATSPARGSYNEQFF
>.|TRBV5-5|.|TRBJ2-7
TGTGCCAGCAGGACGGCTAGCTCCTACGAGCAGTACTTC
CASRTASSYEQYF
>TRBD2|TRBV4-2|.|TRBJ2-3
TGTGCCAGCAGCCAAGACCCTACCACTGGACTAGCGGGCACAGATACGCAGTATTTT
CASSQDPTTGLAGTDTQYF
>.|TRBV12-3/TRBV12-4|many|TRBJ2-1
TGTGCCAGCAGTCTCGTGGCTTTGGAGCAGTTCTTC
CASSLVALEQFF
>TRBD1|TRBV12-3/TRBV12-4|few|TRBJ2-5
TGTGCCAGCAGTTTTGGGACAGATCAAGAGACCCAGTACTTC
CASSFGTDQETQYF